The text below deals with one TCR beta chain. What it binds is not known. Assay used: immunoSEQ multiplex PCR; TCRdb lists only in-frame clones, some missing. The sample lists about 30,000 clones, around four fifths seen once, with 2.1% in the top ten. The data stem from a study of STAT5B mutations in CD4+ large granular lymphocyte leukemia. General study findings and limits: Patient CD4-sorted repertoires stayed more clonal than healthy ones after leukemic-clone removal. The CD4+ versus CD8+ T-LGLL clonality difference may reflect limited sample size.

Sequenced: CD4+ T cells from blood buffy coats. The clonotype comes from a human donor in good health.

The CDR3 DNA is TGTGCCAGCAGTTTTGCGGCTGGACAGGGGAACACTGAAGCTTTCTTT. Translated: CASSFAAGQGNTEAFF. The V call is TRBV28, the J call TRBJ1-1; 8 bases are shared with TRBD1. J gave up 1 base and V 3 bases, and 7 bases lay outside the gene matches. The CDR3 has 16 amino acids. Germline CDR1 is MDHEN and CDR2 is SYDVKM. The full variable domain, its missing parts supplied by reference TRBV28 and TRBJ1-1, is DVKVTQSSRYLVKRTGEKVFLECVQDMDHENMFWYRQDPGLGLRLIYFSYDVKMKEKGDIPEGYSVSREKKERFSLILESASTNQTSMYLCASSFAAGQGNTEAFFGQGTRLTVV.